A single sample is the source of the 24 T cell receptor beta chains below, sequenced in a study of CD8 T cells in ankylosing spondylitis. MiXCR, run by TCRdb on the 5' RACE reads, gives a single entry per CDR3 protein. The repertoire holds 220,000 or so distinct CDR3 sequences, with over 9.5% as singletons. The sequenced material came from blood, either unsorted or a sorted T cell fraction (not recorded which). The receptor source for this set is a male donor with ankylosing spondylitis or in good health (not recorded which).

V is TRBV11-2 and J is TRBJ2-4, with 8 bases fitting TRBD1. CDR1 and CDR2 (germline): SGHAT, FQNNGV. The CDR3 runs 13 residues. V dropped 5 bases and J dropped 9; count of bases not matched to a gene: 6. In DNA form, the CDR3 reads TGTGCCAGCAGCGATCAGGGGGCCGGCATTCAGTACTTC. Translating gives CASSDQGAGIQYF.

This clonotype was observed at least ten times. This chain connects TRBV2 to TRBJ1-5, with D perhaps matching TRBD1 (5 bases). Germline V CDR1 and CDR2: SNHLY, FYNNEI. This CDR3 contains 14 residues. The ends were cut back, 1 base at V and 6 bases at J, with 10 bases in the middle. This CDR3 reads CASSEERGFQPQHF. Written as DNA, the CDR3 is TGTGCCAGCAGTGAAGAGCGGGGGTTTCAGCCCCAGCATTTT.

In its sample, this clonotype was seen many times. The genes are TRBV5-1 and TRBJ2-1; 12 nucleotides agree with TRBD1. Germline V gene sequence: CDR1 SGHRS, CDR2 YFSETQ. V was clipped by 3 bases and J by 7 bases; unmatched bases: 5. The CDR3 covers 15 residues. This chain's CDR3 is CASSSGQGALNEQFF. DNA of the CDR3: TGCGCCAGCAGCTCGGGACAGGGGGCTTTGAATGAGCAGTTCTTC.

The J gene is TRBJ2-3, the V gene TRBV27; D gene unclear. CDR3 length: 12 residues. V was cut by 3 bases and J by 5 bases, with 6 bases left in between. CDR1 and CDR2 (germline): MNHEY, SMNVEV (reference sequence). The CDR3: CASSFLGDTQYF. The CDR3 coding sequence is TGTGCCAGCAGTTTCTTGGGAGATACGCAGTATTTT.

This clonotype has at least ten counts. The CDR3 DNA sequence: TGTGCCAGCAGTAAAGGACAGGGGAGCTACAATGAGCAGTTCTTC. Translating gives CASSKGQGSYNEQFF. The V call is TRBV6-1, the J call TRBJ2-1, with TRBD1 matching over 9 bases. Germline V gene data show CDR1 as MNHNS and CDR2 as SASEGT. This CDR3 contains 15 residues. After removal of 5 bases from V and 3 bases from J, the junction contained 5 bases not matched to a gene.

This clonotype was found many times. The chain combines TRBV6-1 with TRBJ1-1; TRBD1 is a possible D gene (5 bases). Germline V gene data show CDR1 as MNHNS and CDR2 as SASEGT. The CDR3 is made up of 15 amino acids. V lost 6 bases and J 6 bases, leaving 20 bases between the germline ends. The CDR3 loop reads CASRDPMGGIAEAFF. CDR3 sequence (DNA): TGTGCCAGCAGAGACCCCATGGGGGGAATTGCTGAAGCTTTCTTT.

The rearrangement links TRBV7-2 to TRBJ2-2; 9 bases are a match to TRBD2. The CDR3 has 15 amino acids. The germline V gene has CDR1 SGHTA and CDR2 FQGNSA. V was clipped by 6 bases and J by 7 bases; unmatched bases: 9. The CDR3 sequence: CASSPGGGAIGELFF. In nucleotides, the CDR3 is TGTGCCAGCAGTCCGGGCGGGGGGGCTATCGGGGAGCTGTTTTTT.

The chain couples TRBV7-2 to TRBJ2-2, with 9 nucleotides matching TRBD1. Germline CDR1 reads SGHTA; CDR2 reads FQGNSA. This CDR3 has 16 amino acids. V lost 3 bases, J lost 4 bases, and 6 bases stayed unmatched. CDR3 sequence (DNA): TGTGCCAGCAGCTTTTCTGGGACAGGGCCCACCGGGGAGCTGTTTTTT. As protein: CASSFSGTGPTGELFF.

This clonotype was counted many times. This chain joins TRBV5-1 and TRBJ2-7; D possibly uses TRBD1 or TRBD2 (5 bases each). The CDR3 sequence is 13 residues long. CDR1 SGHRS and CDR2 YFSETQ come from the germline V gene. Trimming pared 6 bases from V and 3 bases from J, leaving 13 bases between. CDR3 nucleotides: TGCGCCAGCACCCGGGACGGCCTCTACGAGCAGTACTTC. Translation: CASTRDGLYEQYF.

This rearrangement joins TRBV20-1 to TRBJ2-5; D gene ambiguous. This CDR3 has 14 residues. The V gene lost 6 bases and the J gene lost 2 bases, with 16 bases spanning the gap. CDR1 is DFQATT and CDR2 is SNEGSKA in the germline V gene (reference sequence). CDR3 bases: TGCAGTGCAGAAGATTTACAAGGACAAGAGACCCAGTACTTC. It codes for CSAEDLQGQETQYF.

This clonotype was seen many times. The chain couples TRBV20-1 to TRBJ1-1; perhaps TRBD1 as D (5 bases). Germline V CDR1 and CDR2: DFQATT, SNEGSKA (reference sequence). This CDR3 comprises 15 residues. V dropped 3 bases and J dropped 1 base, with 15 bases sitting between them. The CDR3 protein is CSARVPGRENTEAFF. CDR3 nucleotide sequence: TGCAGTGCTAGGGTCCCAGGGAGGGAGAACACTGAAGCTTTCTTT.

In its sample, this clonotype was seen a few times. V is TRBV5-5 and J is TRBJ2-3; D ambiguous. This CDR3 has 15 amino acids. The germline V gene has CDR1 SGHKS and CDR2 YYEKEE (reference sequence). The V and J ends lost 0 bases and 6 bases respectively, with 14 bases between them. Here the CDR3 reads CASSLGSPQADTQYF. As DNA, the CDR3 is TGTGCCAGCAGCTTGGGCTCGCCCCAAGCGGATACGCAGTATTTT. The variable domain in full, completed from reference TRBV5-5 and TRBJ2-3, reads DAGVTQSPTHLIKTRGQQVTLRCSPISGHKSVSWYQQVLGQGPQFIFQYYEKEERGRGNFPDRFSARQFPNYSSELNVNALLLGDSALYLCASSLGSPQADTQYFGPGTRLTVL.

This clonotype has just a few counts. The chain employs TRBV10-3 and TRBJ2-1, with 11 bases fitting TRBD2. Germline V gives CDR1 ENHRY, CDR2 SYGVKD. The CDR3 contains 17 residues. The trim removed 5 bases at V and 4 bases at J, leaving 10 bases unmatched. CDR3 nucleotide sequence: TGTGCCATCAGTCGCTCGACTAGCGGGGACGCTTACAATGAGCAGTTCTTC. It codes for CAISRSTSGDAYNEQFF.

The genes are TRBV9 and TRBJ1-6, with D hard to call. The CDR3 consists of 16 residues. V gave up 0 bases and J gave up 7 bases, with 14 bases separating them. The germline V gene encodes CDR1 SGDLS and CDR2 YYNGEE. The CDR3 spells CASSVDQVGTNSPLHF. The CDR3 DNA sequence: TGTGCCAGCAGCGTAGATCAAGTCGGTACAAATTCACCCCTCCACTTT.

This clonotype was seen many times. The V call is TRBV9, the J call TRBJ2-3, with a possible D match to TRBD2 (6 bases). The CDR3 contains 14 residues. The V and J ends lost 3 bases and 0 bases respectively, with 8 bases between them. Germline CDR1 SGDLS, CDR2 YYNGEE. The DNA of the CDR3 is TGTGCCAGCAGCGCCCGGGGGAGCACAGATACGCAGTATTTT. Translating gives CASSARGSTDTQYF.

This clonotype showed up just a few times. The V gene is TRBV12-3 or TRBV12-4, the J gene TRBJ1-6, with unresolved D. The germline V and J ends were trimmed by 7 bases and 0 bases, with 10 bases remaining between them. This CDR3 has 15 residues. The CDR3 reads CASMRRSSYNSPLHF. Written as DNA, the CDR3 is TGTGCCAGCATGAGGAGGAGCTCCTATAATTCACCCCTCCACTTT.

The V gene is TRBV20-1, the J gene TRBJ2-3; 10 positions match TRBD2. The trim removed 5 bases at V and 8 bases at J, leaving 16 bases unmatched. Germline values: CDR1 DFQATT, CDR2 SNEGSKA (reference sequence). There are 16 residues in the CDR3. The CDR3 reads CSAPGPAGGLYGTQYF. The CDR3 nucleotides read TGCAGTGCTCCCGGTCCAGCGGGGGGGCTGTACGGTACGCAGTATTTT.

Details on this clonotype: At one end, the junction sequence differs from germline, possibly due to a read error. This sequence joins TRBV19 and TRBJ1-5, with a possible D match to TRBD1 (6 bases). This CDR3 is built from 16 residues. Germline lookup yields CDR1 LNHDA and CDR2 SQIVND (reference sequence). The CDR3 region is CASSPTRTVQNQPPHF. The CDR3 DNA sequence: TGTGCCAGTAGCCCTACCAGGACAGTACAGAATCAGCCCCCGCATTTT.

This clonotype has more than one count but fewer than ten. The gene calls are TRBV20-1 and TRBJ2-7; TRBD2 matches at 8 bases. The CDR3 has 14 amino acids. V lost 4 bases to trimming and J lost 0 bases; unmatched junction nucleotides: 5. Germline V gene lookup returns CDR1 DFQATT and CDR2 SNEGSKA (reference sequence). The CDR3: CSATLAGLSYEQYF. CDR3 coding DNA: TGCAGTGCTACCCTAGCGGGTCTCTCCTACGAGCAGTACTTC.

To note about this clonotype: Possible read error: a much larger clone is one base away. The chain has TRBV20-1 and TRBJ1-1; TRBD1 might be the D (5 bases). Germline V gene data show CDR1 as DFQATT and CDR2 as SNEGSKA (reference sequence). V lost 1 base and J 7 bases, leaving 10 bases between the germline ends. The CDR3 is made up of 12 amino acids. Here the CDR3 DNA reads TGCAGTGCTAGAGGCAGGGTCATTGAAGCTTTCTTT. Its translation is CSARGRVIEAFF.

The rearrangement joins TRBV19 to TRBJ1-4, with D possibly matching TRBD1 (5 bases). The germline V gene has CDR1 LNHDA and CDR2 SQIVND (reference sequence). Trimming took off 5 bases at V and 8 bases at J, with 24 bases between the two ends. The CDR3 covers 17 residues. The DNA of the CDR3 is TGTGCCAGTAGTCGAGGGGCTACAGCCCAAATGTTCGAAAAACTGTTTTTT. Translation gives CASSRGATAQMFEKLFF. The entire variable domain, with the rest obtained from reference TRBV19 and TRBJ1-4, is as follows: DGGITQSPKYLFRKEGQNVTLSCEQNLNHDAMYWYRQDPGQGLRLIYYSQIVNDFQKGDIAEGYSVSREKKESFPLTVTSAQKNPTAFYLCASSRGATAQMFEKLFFGSGTQLSVL.

In this sample, this clonotype turned up many times. The V and J genes are TRBV5-1 and TRBJ2-2; 9 bases agree with TRBD2. The germline V gene has CDR1 SGHRS and CDR2 YFSETQ. V lost 3 bases and J lost 5; bases outside the gene matches: 8. The CDR3 contains 16 residues. CDR3 nucleotides: TGCGCCAGCAGCTCTATAGCGGGGGCCGGAACCGGGGAGCTGTTTTTT. This codes for CASSSIAGAGTGELFF. The full variable domain, completed using reference TRBV5-1 and TRBJ2-2, is KAGVTQTPRYLIKTRGQQVTLSCSPISGHRSVSWYQQTPGQGLQFLFEYFSETQRNKGNFPGRFSGRQFSNSRSEMNVSTLELGDSALYLCASSSIAGAGTGELFFGEGSRLTVL.

The table lists this clonotype with many counts. The chain employs TRBV29-1 and TRBJ2-1; 7 positions match TRBD1. Trimming cost V 5 bases and J 4 bases; bases outside gene matches: 8. This CDR3 spans 14 amino acids. The V gene's germline CDR1 is SQVTM and CDR2 ANQGSEA. The CDR3 loop reads CSVRFGTDYNEQFF. The CDR3 coding sequence is TGCAGCGTTAGGTTCGGGACAGATTACAATGAGCAGTTCTTC.

At least ten counts were recorded for this clonotype. The chain combines TRBV7-9 with TRBJ1-1; D uncertain. The CDR3 has 14 amino acids. V was clipped by 1 base and J by 1 base, with 7 bases between them. Germline lookup yields CDR1 SEHNR and CDR2 FQNEAQ (reference sequence). The CDR3 region is CASSLVPENTEAFF. The CDR3 coding sequence is TGTGCCAGCAGCTTAGTGCCCGAGAACACTGAAGCTTTCTTT.